The 30 T cell receptor beta chains below come from one sample, sequenced in a study of cytomegalovirus exposure and HLA in healthy donors. 13 Jbeta primers and 60 Vbeta primers were used for the PCR. TCRdb keeps only in-frame clones here, not all; method: immunoSEQ multiplex PCR. The table shows about 160,000 clones, with approximately 72% occurring only once. The sample taken for sequencing was PBMCs. The receptors derive from a man between 18 and 29 years old in good health and CMV-seronegative.

The chain recombines TRBV19 with TRBJ2-6, with a possible D match to TRBD1 (7 bases). The CDR3 consists of 17 residues. Trimming pared 8 bases from V and 0 bases from J, leaving 17 bases between. Looked up from germline, CDR1 is LNHDA and CDR2 is SQIVND (reference sequence). The CDR3 DNA reads as TGTGCCAGTGGGGGGACAGCGTATAGCTCTGGGGCCAACGTCCTGACTTTC. It is translated as CASGGTAYSSGANVLTF.

The chain has TRBV6-6 and TRBJ2-1; D not resolved. This CDR3 is 15 amino acids long. V lost 2 bases and J 0 bases, leaving 8 bases between the germline ends. Germline CDR1 reads MNHNY; CDR2 reads SVGAGI (reference sequence). CDR3: CASSYLEASYNEQFF. The CDR3 nucleotides are TGTGCCAGCAGTTACCTAGAAGCCTCCTACAATGAGCAGTTCTTC.

A few counts support this clone. V and J are TRBV11-3 and TRBJ2-7; 13 positions agree with TRBD2. Germline V gene data show CDR1 as SGHNT and CDR2 as YENEEA. V was pared by 3 bases and J by 4 bases, with 3 bases of the junction left unmatched. The CDR3 loop spans 15 amino acids. The CDR3 nucleotides are TGTGCCAGCAGCTTTCGGACTAGCGGGAGTTACGAGCAGTACTTC. It yields the protein CASSFRTSGSYEQYF.

The chain uses TRBV19 and TRBJ1-2; D gene unclear. Germline assignment: CDR1 LNHDA and CDR2 SQIVND (reference sequence). V lost 6 bases to trimming and J lost 6 bases, with 14 bases between them. The length of the CDR3 is 13 residues. The CDR3 DNA reads TGTGCCAGTAGAAGCGGGAGATCTGATGGCTACACCTTC. Protein product: CASRSGRSDGYTF.

This clone has a handful of counts. The chain recombines TRBV21-1 with TRBJ1-1; TRBD1 was called by the table and not checked on the DNA. TRBV21-1 corresponds to a pseudogene. This CDR3 comprises 17 residues. The CDR3 DNA reads as TGTGCCAGCATCACCCTGTATCCCGGGACAGGGGAGGCTGAAGCTTTCTTT. This sequence encodes CASITLYPGTGEAEAFF.

The chain combines TRBV15 with TRBJ2-5, with 7 nucleotides matching TRBD2. V shed 0 bases and J 5 bases; nucleotides not matched to a gene: 6. This CDR3 has 15 residues. CDR1 is LNHNV, CDR2 YYDKDF, per germline (reference sequence). The CDR3 is CATSRDRGSGETQYF. The CDR3 coding sequence is TGTGCCACCAGCAGAGATCGCGGGAGTGGGGAGACCCAGTACTTC.

The gene calls are TRBV27 and TRBJ1-1; no definite D call. The CDR3 covers 15 residues. Per the germline V gene, CDR1 is MNHEY and CDR2 is SMNVEV (reference sequence). Trimming cost V 2 bases and J 4 bases, with 14 bases left between them. The CDR3 DNA follows: TGTGCCAGCAGTTTAACCGAGGAGTACTCCACTGAAGCTTTCTTT. Translating it yields CASSLTEEYSTEAFF.

J is TRBJ2-3 and V is TRBV18; 14 bases agree with TRBD2. The V gene's germline CDR1 is KGHSH and CDR2 LQKENI. CDR3 size: 18 residues. Trimming at V came to 3 bases and at J to 0 bases, leaving 5 bases not matched to a gene. CDR3 sequence (DNA): TGTGCCAGCTCACCGGGACTAGCGGGAGACATTAGCACAGATACGCAGTATTTT. Translation: CASSPGLAGDISTDTQYF. The full variable domain, completed using reference TRBV18 and TRBJ2-3, is NAGVMQNPRHLVRRRGQEARLRCSPMKGHSHVYWYRQLPEEGLKFMVYLQKENIIDESGMPKERFSAEFPKEGPSILRIQQVVRGDSAAYFCASSPGLAGDISTDTQYFGPGTRLTVL.

This clone turned up a few times. The CDR3 DNA follows: TGTGCCAGCAGCTTCAGGGACAGGGGGCACGAGCAGTACTTC. This gives the protein CASSFRDRGHEQYF. The chain has TRBV5-4 and TRBJ2-7; TRBD1 matches at 12 bases. CDR3 length equals 14 residues. Germline assignment: CDR1 SGHNT and CDR2 YYREEE (reference sequence). The ends lost 2 bases at V and 5 bases at J; junction bases unmatched: 2. Drawing the rest from reference TRBV5-4 and TRBJ2-7, the complete variable domain is ETGVTQSPTHLIKTRGQQVTLRCSSQSGHNTVSWYQQALGQGPQFIFQYYREEENGRGNFPPRFSGLQFPNYSSELNVNALELDDSALYLCASSFRDRGHEQYFGPGTRLTVT.

The chain employs TRBV7-9 and TRBJ1-1; 7 nucleotides agree with TRBD1. This CDR3 contains 12 residues. The junction had 4 bases not matched to a gene; V was cut back by 5 bases and J by 7 bases. CDR1 is SEHNR and CDR2 is FQNEAQ in the germline V gene (reference sequence). The DNA of the CDR3 is TGTGCCAGCAGCCATGGGGACAGTGAAGCTTTCTTT. This gives the protein CASSHGDSEAFF.

This chain joins TRBV28 and TRBJ2-1, with TRBD2 as a possible D gene (6 bases). Looked up from germline, CDR1 is MDHEN and CDR2 is SYDVKM. V lost 5 bases and J 6 bases, leaving 8 bases between the germline ends. CDR3 size: 12 residues. The DNA of the CDR3 is TGTGCCAGCAGTCCTAGCGCCAATGAGCAGTTCTTC. Translated: CASSPSANEQFF.

This sequence joins TRBV5-6 and TRBJ1-5; the D is unclear. V shed 2 bases and J shed 0 bases, with 9 bases lying between them. The length of the CDR3 is 15 residues. Germline CDR1 and CDR2: SGHDT and YYEEEE. The chain's CDR3 is CASSLEADSNQPQHF. The CDR3 nucleotides are TGTGCCAGCAGCTTAGAGGCAGATAGCAATCAGCCCCAGCATTTT.

This chain uses TRBV6-5 with TRBJ2-5; TRBD1 matches at 7 bases. The V gene end was trimmed by 4 bases and the J gene end by 6 bases; junction bases not matched to a gene: 8. Germline-derived CDR1 and CDR2 are MNHEY and SVGAGI. The CDR3 runs 14 residues. Written as DNA, the CDR3 is TGTGCCAGCAGTTCGACGAGGGGGCCAAAGACCCAGTACTTC. Amino acid sequence: CASSSTRGPKTQYF.

The chain combines TRBV7-9 with TRBJ2-7, with a possible D match to TRBD2 (5 bases). Looked up from germline, CDR1 is SEHNR and CDR2 is FQNEAQ (reference sequence). The CDR3 is made up of 16 amino acids. V was shortened by 1 base and J by 1 base, with 14 bases between the two germline ends. In DNA, the CDR3 is TGTGCCAGCAGCTTAGGACCGGGGAAGGGTTCCTACGAGCAGTACTTC. Residues: CASSLGPGKGSYEQYF.

This clone was seen more than once but under ten times. The chain has TRBV15 and TRBJ1-2; no clear D gene. V was cut by 1 base and J by 2 bases, with 11 bases left in between. Germline assignment: CDR1 LNHNV and CDR2 YYDKDF (reference sequence). The CDR3 contains 15 residues. DNA for the CDR3: TGTGCCACCAGCAGAGTTCCCCAGAAGAACTATGGCTACACCTTC. Its translation is CATSRVPQKNYGYTF.

This clone is a singleton in its sample. This chain uses TRBV5-8 with TRBJ2-7, with 7 bases that match TRBD1. Germline V gene lookup returns CDR1 SGHTS and CDR2 YDEGEE. This CDR3 is built from 14 residues. After removal of 0 bases from V and 4 bases from J, the junction contained 4 bases not matched to a gene. The CDR3 DNA sequence: TGTGCCAGCAGCTTGGACGGCAGGGGGTACGAGCAGTACTTC. Protein: CASSLDGRGYEQYF.

This chain joins TRBV28 and TRBJ2-2; tentative D call: TRBD1 (6 bases). V lost 8 bases to trimming and J lost 0 bases, with 19 bases between them. There are 17 residues in the CDR3. Looked up from germline, CDR1 is MDHEN and CDR2 is SYDVKM. CDR3 nucleotide sequence: TGTGCCAGCTCGAATACCCTCGGGACAACGAACACCGGGGAGCTGTTTTTT. This encodes CASSNTLGTTNTGELFF.

The chain is built from TRBV29-1 and TRBJ1-1; TRBD1 matches at 8 bases. V was clipped by 6 bases and J by 1 base; unmatched bases: 4. This CDR3 has 13 amino acids. CDR1 SQVTM and CDR2 ANQGSEA come from the germline V gene. The CDR3 coding sequence is TGCAGCGTCCAAGGACAGGGGAACACTGAAGCTTTCTTT. It specifies CSVQGQGNTEAFF.

This chain connects TRBV18 to TRBJ2-7; 14 bases fit TRBD2. V was clipped by 3 bases and J by 7 bases; unmatched bases: 5. Per the germline V gene, CDR1 is KGHSH and CDR2 is LQKENI. CDR3 length equals 15 residues. DNA for the CDR3: TGTGCCAGCTCACCTGGGACTAGCGGGAGCTGGGAGCAGTACTTC. It specifies CASSPGTSGSWEQYF.

The rearrangement links TRBV6-1 to TRBJ2-7; 9 nucleotides align to TRBD1. Germline CDR1 reads MNHNS; CDR2 reads SASEGT. This CDR3 spans 14 amino acids. The V gene end was trimmed by 6 bases and the J gene end by 3 bases; junction bases not matched to a gene: 6. This CDR3 is CASRAGTGHYEQYF. In DNA form, the CDR3 reads TGTGCCAGCAGGGCCGGGACAGGGCACTACGAGCAGTACTTC.

The chain employs TRBV5-4 and TRBJ2-7; 9 positions agree with TRBD2. Germline V gene sequence: CDR1 SGHNT, CDR2 YYREEE (reference sequence). V trimming: 2 bases; J trimming: 0 bases; junction bases outside the gene matches: 3. The CDR3 spans 15 residues. Here the CDR3 reads CASSFASGVSYEQYF. CDR3 sequence (DNA): TGTGCCAGCAGCTTCGCTAGCGGGGTCTCCTACGAGCAGTACTTC.

V is TRBV7-2 and J is TRBJ2-7; D unclear. The CDR3 has 14 residues. Trimming stripped 4 bases from V and 4 bases from J, with 14 bases between. Germline CDR1 reads SGHTA; CDR2 reads FQGNSA. This CDR3 reads CASSSYTPGYEQYF. The CDR3 DNA follows: TGTGCCAGCAGCTCCTACACGCCGGGTTACGAGCAGTACTTC.

The table lists this clone with a few counts. This chain joins TRBV27 and TRBJ2-1; 9 nucleotides align to TRBD2. The CDR3 has 16 residues. Per germline, CDR1 MNHEY and CDR2 SMNVEV (reference sequence). V trimming: 0 bases; J trimming: 15 bases; junction bases outside the gene matches: 15. This CDR3 is CASSLSTRLKRGVPFF. The CDR3 DNA is TGTGCCAGCAGTTTATCAACCCGACTAAAGCGGGGGGTCCCGTTCTTC.

Written as DNA, the CDR3 is TGCGCCAGCAGTCCTACGGGACAGGGGGCGGGAGAGCAGTACTTC. This gives the protein CASSPTGQGAGEQYF. This chain joins TRBV5-1 and TRBJ2-7, with 12 bases that match TRBD1. Germline V gene data show CDR1 as SGHRS and CDR2 as YFSETQ. There are 15 residues in the CDR3. Trimming at V came to 5 bases and at J to 7 bases, leaving 10 bases not matched to a gene.

In this sample, this clone turned up a few times. The chain links TRBV7-2 to TRBJ2-1; TRBD1 agrees at 8 bases. The germline gives CDR1 SGHTA, CDR2 FQGNSA. The CDR3 runs 15 residues. The V segment lost 5 bases and the J segment 1 base; nucleotides outside the gene matches: 4. The CDR3 loop is CASSPGQGSYNEQFF. Written as DNA, the CDR3 is TGTGCCAGCAGCCCTGGACAGGGTTCCTACAATGAGCAGTTCTTC.

This clone was picked up a small number of times. This chain joins TRBV4-3 and TRBJ1-1; 7 bases map to TRBD1. CDR3 size: 15 residues. The V and J ends lost 1 base and 11 bases, in that order; junction bases with no gene match: 13. Germline V gene lookup returns CDR1 LGHNA and CDR2 YSLEER. Written as DNA, the CDR3 is TGCGCCAGCAGCCAAGGACCACAGGGGATGTTCCAGGCTTTCTTT. Translated, it gives CASSQGPQGMFQAFF.

This chain connects TRBV4-3 to TRBJ2-1, with TRBD2 matching 8 bases. From germline, CDR1 is LGHNA and CDR2 YSLEER. The J segment lost 2 bases and the V segment lost 0 bases, leaving 15 bases of the junction unmatched. The CDR3 has 20 amino acids. The CDR3 DNA is TGCGCCAGCAGCCAAGAACCCCCCCGAGCTAGCGGGCTTACCTACAATGAGCAGTTCTTC. Its translation: CASSQEPPRASGLTYNEQFF.

This clone has just one count. This chain links TRBV7-9 with TRBJ2-2; tentatively, D is TRBD1 (5 bases). Trimming removed 1 base at V and 3 bases at J, with 9 bases between. Looked up from germline, CDR1 is SEHNR and CDR2 is FQNEAQ (reference sequence). The CDR3 runs to 15 residues. CDR3 coding DNA: TGTGCCAGCAGCTTAGGTCAGGGATACACCGGGGAGCTGTTTTTT. Translation: CASSLGQGYTGELFF.

The chain is built from TRBV2 and TRBJ2-7; 7 bases agree with TRBD1. CDR3 size: 15 residues. The trim removed 2 bases at V and 3 bases at J, leaving 7 bases unmatched. Germline CDR1 is SNHLY and CDR2 is FYNNEI. CDR3 coding DNA: TGTGCCAGCAGTGAAAAGGGACAGCAACACTACGAGCAGTACTTC. It encodes CASSEKGQQHYEQYF.

This chain connects TRBV6-5 to TRBJ2-7; TRBD2 is a possible D gene (5 bases). Germline V lookup: CDR1 MNHEY, CDR2 SVGAGI. V was clipped by 5 bases and J by 7 bases, with 21 bases between them. This CDR3 spans 15 amino acids. The CDR3 DNA reads TGTGCCAGCAGTCCCACGGCGGAGGAGCCGGGGGAGCAGTACTTC. Its translation is CASSPTAEEPGEQYF.